This T cell receptor beta chain was found in a study of T-cell memory formation after mild COVID-19. Study-wide context: Clusters were largely donor specific.

Study results and limitations: Clones shrinking from day 15 to 85 showed even CD4/CD8 mixes; later expanders tilted CD4+.

With regard to this clonotype: Antigen: not known.

Constant-segment-primed 5'RACE gave TCR alpha and TCR beta cDNA libraries with sample barcodes and UMIs. Each CDR3 protein gets one entry after TCRdb re-called the 5' RACE reads with MiXCR. The sample includes more than 450,000 distinct CDR3 sequences, more than 15% of them seen just once. Trimming cost V 5 bases and J 9 bases, with 14 bases left between them. This CDR3 has 12 amino acids. The germline gives CDR1 SGHAT, CDR2 FQNNGV. Sequenced: PBMCs or a T cell subset sorted from them (not recorded which). The genes are TRBV11-2 and TRBJ2-7, with a weak D call TRBD2 (5 bases). This clonotype was sampled from an adult woman who had mild COVID-19 (a few samples of this study predate the infection). Cell type and time point are not known. Written as DNA, the CDR3 is TGTGCCAGCAGCCCCCCCGGTGGAGGGCAGTACTTC. Protein: CASSPPGGGQYF.